This TCR beta chain was observed in a study of T cell responses to AZD1222 COVID-19 vaccine. The study, taken as a whole, reports: It was only after the peak T cell response that any repertoires were sampled.

Concerning this clone itself: Its target is unknown.

Profiling relied on immunoSEQ multiplex PCR, and the TCRdb table lists in-frame clones only, not all of them. Found here are 110,000 to 150,000 clones, 80% to 90% of them singletons; the top ten hold around 8%. This CDR3 region has 14 residues. The V gene lost 3 bases and the J gene lost 0 bases, with 8 bases spanning the gap. Germline V lookup: CDR1 KGHSH, CDR2 LQKENI. The chain recombines TRBV18 with TRBJ1-1, with D unresolved. The source material was peripheral blood, sampled on day 0 of AZD1222 vaccination. This receptor was identified in an adult in good health. CDR3 sequence (DNA): TGTGCCAGCTCACCGAGTCGGTTGAACACTGAAGCTTTCTTT. This sequence encodes CASSPSRLNTEAFF. The entire variable domain, with the rest obtained from reference TRBV18 and TRBJ1-1, is as follows: NAGVMQNPRHLVRRRGQEARLRCSPMKGHSHVYWYRQLPEEGLKFMVYLQKENIIDESGMPKERFSAEFPKEGPSILRIQQVVRGDSAAYFCASSPSRLNTEAFFGQGTRLTVV.